Ten or more counts support the clone carrying this TCR beta chain. The record originates from a study of T-cell reconstitution after alpha-beta-depleted transplantation in children. During its preparation, the TCRbeta library received unique molecular identifiers. TCRdb re-analysed the PCR reads in MiXCR, keeping a single row per CDR3 protein. The sample holds approximately 100,000 distinct CDR3 sequences, 12% seen once. V was clipped by 6 bases and J by 6 bases; unmatched bases: 10. This CDR3 spans 14 amino acids. The germline gives CDR1 MNHNS, CDR2 SASEGT. This specimen consisted of PBMCs from the stem cell graft donor, obtained from the stem cell graft. The chain has TRBV6-1 and TRBJ1-2; 7 bases map to TRBD1. The sequence was obtained from a human donor who donated a stem cell graft to a child with inherited bone marrow failure. The CDR3 sequence: CASSPLTGSDGYTF. The CDR3 DNA is TGTGCCAGCAGCCCGTTGACAGGGTCCGATGGCTACACCTTC.